The sample holds many counts of the clone carrying this T cell receptor beta chain. This specimen comes from a study of T-cell memory formation after mild COVID-19. Trimming took 0 bases from V and 9 from J, leaving 15 bases between them. Germline V gene lookup returns CDR1 SGHVS and CDR2 FQNEAQ. The length of the CDR3 is 14 residues. TCRdb redid the calling of the 5' RACE reads with MiXCR, one entry per CDR3 protein. The sample lists roughly 160,000 distinct CDR3 sequences, 13% occurring once. This chain joins TRBV7-8 and TRBJ2-7; D possibly corresponds to TRBD2 (5 bases). The origin of this receptor is a man between 18 and 35 years old who had mild COVID-19 (a few samples of this study predate the infection). Cell type and time point are not known. Sequencing used PBMCs or a T cell subset sorted from them (not recorded which). The DNA for the CDR3 is TGTGCCAGCAGCTTAGCGGACGGGGTAGGGAGGCAGTACGTC. Translated: CASSLADGVGRQYV.